This T cell receptor (beta chain) was found in a study of blood T cell repertoires in COVID-19. Study as a whole: The cDNA or gDNA used as material had been derived from T cells, B-cell-depleted T cells, or PBMCs.

In this sample, this clone turned up a few times. The J segment lost 7 bases and the V segment lost 2 bases, leaving 9 bases of the junction unmatched. The CDR3 sequence is 15 residues long. CDR1 is SGHRS, CDR2 YFSETQ, per germline. Authors' methods: Reference gene primers were amplified, and this amplification served to estimate nucleated cell counts. Sequencing used immunoSEQ multiplex PCR; TCRdb keeps in-frame clones, though not all of them. D and trimming come from the DNA, and the V and J calls and clone size come from that table. The sample lists tens of thousands of clones, roughly 74% seen once, with 28% in the top ten.

The rearrangement links TRBV5-1 to TRBJ1-5; 7 nucleotides match TRBD1. This sequence originates from a woman older than 75 with acute or convalescent COVID-19. The sequenced material came from peripheral blood. The CDR3 sequence: CASSLDRAEEQPQHF. The CDR3 region has the DNA TGCGCCAGCAGCTTAGACAGGGCCGAAGAACAGCCCCAGCATTTT.